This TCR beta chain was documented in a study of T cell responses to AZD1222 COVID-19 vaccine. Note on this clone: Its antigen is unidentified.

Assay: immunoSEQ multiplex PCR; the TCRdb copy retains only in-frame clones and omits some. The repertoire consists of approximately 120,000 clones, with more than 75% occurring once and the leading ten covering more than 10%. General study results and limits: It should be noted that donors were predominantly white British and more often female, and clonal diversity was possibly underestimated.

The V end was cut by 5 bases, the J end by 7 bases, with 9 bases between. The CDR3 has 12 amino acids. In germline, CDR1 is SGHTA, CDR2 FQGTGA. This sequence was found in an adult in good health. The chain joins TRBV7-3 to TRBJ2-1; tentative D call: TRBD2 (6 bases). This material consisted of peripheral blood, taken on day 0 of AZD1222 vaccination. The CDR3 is CASSVGRNEQFF. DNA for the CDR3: TGTGCCAGCAGCGTGGGGAGGAATGAGCAGTTCTTC.